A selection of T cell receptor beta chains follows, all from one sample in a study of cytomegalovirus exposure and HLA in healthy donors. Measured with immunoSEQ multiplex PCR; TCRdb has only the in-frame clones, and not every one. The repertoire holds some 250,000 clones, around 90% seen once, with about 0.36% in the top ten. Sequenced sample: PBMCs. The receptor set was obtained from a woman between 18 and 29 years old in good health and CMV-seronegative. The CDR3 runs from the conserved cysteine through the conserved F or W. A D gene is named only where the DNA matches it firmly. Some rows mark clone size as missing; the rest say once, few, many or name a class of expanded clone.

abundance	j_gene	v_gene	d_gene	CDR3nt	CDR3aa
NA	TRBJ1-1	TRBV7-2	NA	TGTGCCAGCAGCCCGAGCGGGAACACTGAAGCTTTCTTT	CASSPSGNTEAFF
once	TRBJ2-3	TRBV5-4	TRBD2	TGTGCCAGCAGCTTGATAGTAGCGGGGGGAAACACAGATACGCAGTATTTT	CASSLIVAGGNTDTQYF
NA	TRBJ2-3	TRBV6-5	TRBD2	TGTGCCAGCAGTTACTCGCGGGGGAGAAGCACAGATACGCAGTATTTT	CASSYSRGRSTDTQYF
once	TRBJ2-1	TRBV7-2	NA	TGTGCCAGCAGCTTCGTCACAGGGAACAATGAGCAGTTCTTC	CASSFVTGNNEQFF
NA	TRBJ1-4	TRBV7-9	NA	TGTGCCAGCAGCTTAGTGGCAGGGGAAGACGAAAAACTGTTTTTT	CASSLVAGEDEKLFF
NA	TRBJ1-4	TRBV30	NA	TGTGCCTGGAAACCCTTGGAGTCTCTAAAACTGTTTTTT	CAWKPLESLKLFF
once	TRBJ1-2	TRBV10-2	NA	TGCGCCAGCCGGGAACAATATGGCTACACCTTC	CASREQYGYTF
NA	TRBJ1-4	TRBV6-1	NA	TGTGCCAGCAGTGAAGCGAACAGGGTGGAGAAAAAACTGTTTTTT	CASSEANRVEKKLFF
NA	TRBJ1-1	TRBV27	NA	TGTGCCAGCAGTTTAGGCGGGAACACTGAAGCTTTCTTT	CASSLGGNTEAFF
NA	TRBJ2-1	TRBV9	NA	TGTGCCAGCAGCGTGTCAGGGCAGTTCGATGAGCAGTTCTTC	CASSVSGQFDEQFF
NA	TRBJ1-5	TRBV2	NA	TGTGCCAGCAGTCATGGGGGGGGGTCTCAGCCCCAGCATTTT	CASSHGGGSQPQHF
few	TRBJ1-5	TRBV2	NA	TGTGCCAGCAGTGCCACAGACGATAGCAATCAGCCCCAGCATTTT	CASSATDDSNQPQHF
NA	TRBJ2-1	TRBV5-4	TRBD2	TGTGCCAGCAGCCCGGGGGGGGCGGGGGTCTACAATGAGCAGTTCTTC	CASSPGGAGVYNEQFF
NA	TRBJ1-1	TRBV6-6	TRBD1	TGTGCCAGCAGTCTCGGACAGGGGGCCACTGAAGCTTTCTTT	CASSLGQGATEAFF
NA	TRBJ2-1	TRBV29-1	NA	TGCAGCGTTTGGGTAGGGCGCACTGGTGGGACACCCTCCTACAATGAGCAGTTCTTC	CSVWVGRTGGTPSYNEQFF
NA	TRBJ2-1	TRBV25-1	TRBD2	TGTGCCAGCTCAACTAGCGGGGGGTACAATGAGCAGTTCTTC	CASSTSGGYNEQFF
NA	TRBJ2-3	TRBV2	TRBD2	TGTGCCAGCACCCTGAGACTAGCGGGGGCCACAACTAGCACAGATACGCAGTATTTT	CASTLRLAGATTSTDTQYF
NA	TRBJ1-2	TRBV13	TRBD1	TGTGCCAGCAGCAAAACAGGGGGGATCGACTATGGCTACACCTTC	CASSKTGGIDYGYTF
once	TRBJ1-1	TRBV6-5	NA	TGTGCCACCAAATCGTTCCAAGCCAACACTGAAGCTTTCTTT	CATKSFQANTEAFF
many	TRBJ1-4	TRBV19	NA	TGTGCCAGTAGTATGAGTTCCGGAACTAATGAAAAACTGTTTTTT	CASSMSSGTNEKLFF
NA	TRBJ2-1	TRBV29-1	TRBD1	TGCAGCGTTGAAACCGGGACAGCCCTATACAATGAGCAGTTCTTC	CSVETGTALYNEQFF
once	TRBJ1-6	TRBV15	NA	TGTGCCACCAGCAGAGATCAGGCAGGGGCTAGTTCACCCCTCCACTTT	CATSRDQAGASSPLHF
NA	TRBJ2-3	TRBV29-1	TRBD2	TGCAGCGTTGAATTCAGGATAGCGGGGGGGAATCAAGATACGCAGTATTTT	CSVEFRIAGGNQDTQYF
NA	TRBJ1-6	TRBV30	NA	TGTGCCTGGACAGTTCAGTCACCCCTCCACTTT	CAWTVQSPLHF
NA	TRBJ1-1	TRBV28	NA	TGTGCCAGCAGGCCCGGGGGGGGCAGGAGATGGAACACTGAAGCTTTCTTT	CASRPGGGRRWNTEAFF
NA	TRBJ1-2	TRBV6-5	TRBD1	TGTGCCAGCAGTGACCTAGACAGGGTTGACGGCTACACCTTC	CASSDLDRVDGYTF